This T cell receptor beta chain appears in the sequencing data of a study of cytomegalovirus exposure and HLA in healthy donors. The PCR was carried out with 60 Vbeta primers and 13 Jbeta primers. Profiling relied on immunoSEQ multiplex PCR, and the TCRdb table lists in-frame clones only, not all of them. Of roughly 80,000 clones in the sample, 60% to 80% are singletons; the top ten hold roughly 6.2%. Between the trimmed V and J ends, which lost 3 bases and 5 bases, there was a span of 13 bases. Germline CDR1 reads GTSNPN; CDR2 reads SVGIG (reference sequence). This CDR3 comprises 13 residues. The source material was PBMCs. The gene calls are TRBV30 and TRBJ2-5; tentative D call: TRBD1 (5 bases). The sequence was obtained from a woman aged 45-65 years in good health and CMV-seropositive. The CDR3 region has the DNA TGTGCCTGGAGGTTGGGGCGCAGGGAGACCCAGTACTTC. Its protein product is CAWRLGRRETQYF.